Following are 28 T cell receptor beta chains from one sample sequenced in a study of T cell responses to AZD1222 COVID-19 vaccine. Using immunoSEQ multiplex PCR, the repertoire was profiled, and TCRdb retains in-frame clones only, with some absent. Here the sample spans about 120,000 clones, 88% being singletons. Sequenced material: peripheral blood, taken 28 days after the second AZD1222 dose. The receptors derive from an adult who received the AZD1222 COVID-19 vaccine.

The rearrangement uses TRBV19 and TRBJ1-2; D is perhaps TRBD1 (5 bases). The ends were cut back, 5 bases at V and 8 bases at J, with 15 bases in the middle. The germline V gene encodes CDR1 LNHDA and CDR2 SQIVND (reference sequence). The CDR3 is 13 residues long. CDR3 region: CASSPGPIIGYTF. In nucleotides, the CDR3 is TGTGCCAGTAGTCCGGGACCGATAATCGGCTACACCTTC.

The rearrangement uses TRBV19 and TRBJ2-1, with 10 nucleotides matching TRBD2. The V segment lost 2 bases and the J segment 9 bases; nucleotides outside the gene matches: 16. CDR1 LNHDA and CDR2 SQIVND come from the germline V gene (reference sequence). CDR3 length equals 18 residues. The CDR3 sequence: CASSILPPQRGGTSEQFF. The CDR3, as DNA: TGTGCCAGTAGTATACTCCCGCCCCAGCGGGGGGGAACTAGTGAGCAGTTCTTC. Complete variable domain (other parts from reference TRBV19 and TRBJ2-1): DGGITQSPKYLFRKEGQNVTLSCEQNLNHDAMYWYRQDPGQGLRLIYYSQIVNDFQKGDIAEGYSVSREKKESFPLTVTSAQKNPTAFYLCASSILPPQRGGTSEQFFGPGTRLTVL.

V is TRBV7-9 and J is TRBJ1-2; TRBD1 agrees at 7 bases. The CDR3 runs to 13 residues. Trimming cost V 5 bases and J 4 bases; bases outside gene matches: 4. Germline V gives CDR1 SEHNR, CDR2 FQNEAQ (reference sequence). The CDR3 sequence is CASSQTGIYGYTF. In DNA form, the CDR3 reads TGTGCCAGCAGCCAGACAGGGATCTATGGCTACACCTTC. Using reference TRBV7-9 and TRBJ1-2 for the parts outside the CDR3, the full variable domain is DTGVSQNPRHKITKRGQNVTFRCDPISEHNRLYWYRQTLGQGPEFLTYFQNEAQLEKSRLLSDRFSAERPKGSFSTLEIQRTEQGDSAMYLCASSQTGIYGYTFGSGTRLTVV.

This clone was detected only once. The chain couples TRBV5-4 to TRBJ1-1; D is ambiguous. Germline V gene sequence: CDR1 SGHNT, CDR2 YYREEE (reference sequence). Trimming pared 0 bases from V and 1 base from J, leaving 7 bases between. This CDR3 has 14 amino acids. CDR3 DNA sequence: TGTGCCAGCAGCTTGGCCCTGGAGAACACTGAAGCTTTCTTT. Residues: CASSLALENTEAFF.

J is TRBJ2-6 and V is TRBV19; D unresolved. The CDR3 totals 15 residues. Germline-derived CDR1 and CDR2 are LNHDA and SQIVND (reference sequence). The V and J ends lost 5 bases and 0 bases respectively, with 8 bases between them. CDR3 sequence (DNA): TGTGCCAGTAGTGTTACCGACTCTGGGGCCAACGTCCTGACTTTC. Its protein is CASSVTDSGANVLTF.

The rearrangement uses TRBV24-1 and TRBJ2-5; possible D gene TRBD1, 6 bases. CDR3 size: 15 residues. Germline CDR1 KGHDR, CDR2 SFDVKD. The V and J ends lost 4 bases and 1 base respectively, with 12 bases between them. CDR3 in amino acids: CATSDPGVPQETQYF. DNA of the CDR3: TGTGCCACCAGTGACCCAGGGGTCCCCCAAGAGACCCAGTACTTC.

This chain connects TRBV19 to TRBJ1-2; D might be TRBD1 (6 bases). Per germline, CDR1 LNHDA and CDR2 SQIVND (reference sequence). The CDR3 has 15 residues. V was cut by 5 bases and J by 2 bases, with 15 bases left in between. The CDR3 DNA follows: TGTGCCAGTAGTTTCCCCGGGGGGGCGAACTATGGCTACACCTTC. Protein: CASSFPGGANYGYTF.

The rearrangement uses TRBV5-4 and TRBJ2-7; no clear D. Trimming left V 0 bases short and J 1 base short, with 14 bases between. The germline CDR1 and CDR2 sequences are SGHNT and YYREEE (reference sequence). This CDR3 has 16 amino acids. CDR3 amino acids: CASSLGVSLQSYEQYF. The DNA for the CDR3 is TGTGCCAGCAGCTTGGGGGTCTCACTTCAATCCTACGAGCAGTACTTC.

The rearrangement uses TRBV7-9 and TRBJ1-3; TRBD1 might be the D (5 bases). Trimming stripped 1 base from V and 4 bases from J, with 8 bases between. Germline CDR1 reads SEHNR; CDR2 reads FQNEAQ (reference sequence). The CDR3 extends over 14 amino acids. CDR3 nucleotide sequence: TGTGCCAGCAGCTTAGAACAGGCCGGAAACACCATATATTTT. Its translation: CASSLEQAGNTIYF. Complete variable domain (other parts from reference TRBV7-9 and TRBJ1-3): DTGVSQNPRHKITKRGQNVTFRCDPISEHNRLYWYRQTLGQGPEFLTYFQNEAQLEKSRLLSDRFSAERPKGSFSTLEIQRTEQGDSAMYLCASSLEQAGNTIYFGEGSWLTVV.

The gene calls are TRBV25-1 and TRBJ1-1; D might be TRBD1 (6 bases). The CDR3 length is 11 residues. Trimming removed 4 bases from V and 8 bases from J, with 8 bases in between. Germline CDR1 MGHDK, CDR2 SYGVNS. Written as DNA, the CDR3 is TGTGCCAGCAGTGCGGGGGGCGAAGCTTTCTTT. Translation: CASSAGGEAFF.

This chain uses TRBV11-2 with TRBJ1-2; tentatively, D is TRBD1 (5 bases). CDR3 size: 17 residues. V lost 2 bases to trimming and J lost 5 bases, with 21 bases between them. Germline CDR1 reads SGHAT; CDR2 reads FQNNGV. This CDR3 reads CASSLRPRSGDGYGYTF. The CDR3 coding sequence is TGTGCCAGCAGCTTAAGGCCCCGCAGCGGGGACGGGTATGGCTACACCTTC.

The chain links TRBV6-2 or TRBV6-3 to TRBJ1-1, with no clear D. Trimming took 2 bases from V and 4 from J, leaving 11 bases between them. This CDR3 has 14 amino acids. In germline, CDR1 is MNHEY, CDR2 SVGEGT. The CDR3 region is CASSYGVLTTEAFF. CDR3 DNA sequence: TGTGCCAGCAGTTACGGAGTTTTAACCACTGAAGCTTTCTTT.

This sequence joins TRBV2 and TRBJ1-1; D not certain. The CDR3 has 12 amino acids. Trimming took 5 bases from V and 6 from J, leaving 10 bases between them. Germline V gene lookup returns CDR1 SNHLY and CDR2 FYNNEI. The CDR3 region is CASSTGEAEAFF. The CDR3, as DNA: TGTGCCAGCAGTACCGGGGAGGCTGAAGCTTTCTTT.

The chain joins TRBV27 to TRBJ2-7; a weak D match, TRBD1 (5 bases). V shed 3 bases and J shed 3 bases, with 15 bases lying between them. CDR3 size: 15 residues. Per the germline V gene, CDR1 is MNHEY and CDR2 is SMNVEV (reference sequence). The CDR3 loop is CASSLQGAVFYEQYF. CDR3 nucleotides: TGTGCCAGCAGTTTGCAGGGTGCCGTTTTCTACGAGCAGTACTTC.

The CDR3: CASSLILGAVNQPQHF. CDR3 nucleotides: TGTGCCAGCAGCCTTATTCTCGGGGCCGTTAATCAGCCCCAGCATTTT. The V gene is TRBV6-6, the J gene TRBJ1-5, with D perhaps matching TRBD1 (5 bases). CDR1 is MNHNY and CDR2 is SVGAGI in the germline V gene (reference sequence). V shed 6 bases and J shed 4 bases, with 19 bases lying between them. This CDR3 has 16 residues.

V gene TRBV6-5 combines with J gene TRBJ1-3; D gene ambiguous. The germline CDR1 and CDR2 sequences are MNHEY and SVGAGI. Trimming cost V 0 bases and J 8 bases, with 11 bases left between them. The CDR3 consists of 14 residues. Here the CDR3 DNA reads TGTGCCAGCAGTTACTCCCCCCTAATCGACACCATATATTTT. This encodes CASSYSPLIDTIYF.

This chain connects TRBV28 to TRBJ2-7, with D unresolved. The germline V gene encodes CDR1 MDHEN and CDR2 SYDVKM. This CDR3 is built from 12 residues. V shed 2 bases and J shed 5 bases, with 7 bases lying between them. CDR3 amino acids: CASSLGSDEQYF. In nucleotides, the CDR3 is TGTGCCAGCAGTTTAGGTTCGGACGAGCAGTACTTC.

The CDR3 here is CASSQDSPLRLAGENQETQYF. The CDR3 DNA reads TGTGCCAGCAGCCAAGATTCACCCCTCCGGCTAGCGGGGGAGAACCAAGAGACCCAGTACTTC. The chain links TRBV3-1 (or the pseudogene TRBV3-2) to TRBJ2-5, with TRBD2 matching over 10 bases. V dropped 0 bases and J dropped 0; count of bases not matched to a gene: 16. Germline CDR1 is LGHDT and CDR2 is YNNKEL (reference sequence). This CDR3 has 21 amino acids.

The chain recombines TRBV6-5 with TRBJ1-1; no reliable D call. The V and J ends lost 6 bases and 2 bases respectively, with 7 bases between them. The CDR3 has 12 amino acids. Per germline, CDR1 MNHEY and CDR2 SVGAGI. The CDR3: CASRARNTEAFF. In DNA form, the CDR3 reads TGTGCCAGCAGAGCACGAAACACTGAAGCTTTCTTT.

This chain joins TRBV30 and TRBJ1-1; 7 bases are shared with TRBD1. Germline CDR1 GTSNPN, CDR2 SVGIG (reference sequence). The CDR3 is made up of 14 amino acids. Trimming at V came to 1 base and at J to 8 bases, leaving 10 bases not matched to a gene. The CDR3 DNA follows: TGTGCCTGGAGTGCAGGAGGGACAGTAAAAGAAGCTTTCTTT. Encoded protein: CAWSAGGTVKEAFF.

The J gene is TRBJ1-5, the V gene TRBV4-1; 8 bases match TRBD1. Germline values: CDR1 MGHRA, CDR2 YSYEKL. The CDR3 sequence is 16 residues long. V was pared by 0 bases and J by 7 bases, with 8 bases of the junction left unmatched. The CDR3: CASSQDEGRGRQPQHF. The CDR3 region has the DNA TGCGCCAGCAGCCAAGATGAGGGCAGGGGGCGCCAGCCCCAGCATTTT.

This chain connects TRBV9 to TRBJ1-2; 9 nucleotides line up with TRBD1. This CDR3 is built from 13 residues. Germline CDR1 reads SGDLS; CDR2 reads YYNGEE. J gave up 3 bases and V 10 bases, and 7 bases lay outside the gene matches. The CDR3 here is CASTDRGDYGYTF. In nucleotides, the CDR3 is TGTGCCTCAACGGACAGGGGTGACTATGGCTACACCTTC. Filled out from reference TRBV9 and TRBJ1-2, the complete variable domain reads DSGVTQTPKHLITATGQRVTLRCSPRSGDLSVYWYQQSLDQGLQFLIQYYNGEERAKGNILERFSAQQFPDLHSELNLSSLELGDSALYFCASTDRGDYGYTFGSGTRLTVV.

CDR3 sequence reads: CASSQRLAGDNEQFF. The CDR3 nucleotides read TGTGCCAGCAGCCAGAGACTAGCGGGAGACAATGAGCAGTTCTTC. This chain links TRBV3-1 (or the pseudogene TRBV3-2) with TRBJ2-1; 12 bases are shared with TRBD2. This CDR3 is 15 amino acids long. The V gene's germline CDR1 is LGHDT and CDR2 YNNKEL (reference sequence). With V trimmed by 3 bases and J by 5 bases, 2 bases remained unmatched.

The chain recombines TRBV2 with TRBJ1-5, with TRBD1 matching over 12 bases. The CDR3 runs to 15 residues. Germline values: CDR1 SNHLY, CDR2 FYNNEI. Trimming removed 4 bases from V and 6 bases from J; junction bases left unmatched: 4. The CDR3 DNA sequence: TGTGCCAGCAGTGGGGGACAGGGGGCTCGTCAGCCCCAGCATTTT. Protein: CASSGGQGARQPQHF. The variable domain in full, completed from reference TRBV2 and TRBJ1-5, reads EPEVTQTPSHQVTQMGQEVILRCVPISNHLYFYWYRQILGQKVEFLVSFYNNEISEKSEIFDDQFSVERPDGSNFTLKIRSTKLEDSAMYFCASSGGQGARQPQHFGDGTRLSIL.

The J gene is TRBJ2-1, the V gene TRBV13, with 10 bases lining up with TRBD2. The CDR3 length is 18 residues. Germline CDR1 PRHDT, CDR2 FYEKMQ (reference sequence). The ends lost 1 base at V and 0 bases at J; junction bases unmatched: 6. CDR3 coding DNA: TGTGCCAGCAGCTTAGAGAGCGGGAGGGGTAGCTCCTACAATGAGCAGTTCTTC. Amino acid sequence: CASSLESGRGSSYNEQFF.

The rearrangement uses TRBV6-2 or TRBV6-3 and TRBJ1-1, with a weak D call TRBD1 (5 bases). From germline, CDR1 is MNHEY and CDR2 SVGEGT. V dropped 2 bases and J dropped 1 base, with 14 bases sitting between them. The CDR3 sequence is 16 residues long. The CDR3 reads CASSYRGPGTNTEAFF. The DNA of the CDR3 is TGTGCCAGCAGTTACCGGGGCCCCGGGACGAACACTGAAGCTTTCTTT.

The chain carries TRBV9 and TRBJ1-4; tentatively, D is TRBD1 (5 bases). Between the trimmed V and J ends, which lost 2 bases and 5 bases, there was a span of 13 bases. Germline loops: CDR1 SGDLS, CDR2 YYNGEE. The CDR3 runs to 15 residues. The CDR3 sequence is CASSVTGTQNEKLFF. The CDR3 DNA sequence: TGTGCCAGCAGCGTTACCGGGACGCAGAATGAAAAACTGTTTTTT.

V usage is TRBV19 and J usage is TRBJ2-7; the D gene could be TRBD1 or TRBD2 (6 bases each). This CDR3 spans 14 amino acids. The germline V and J ends were trimmed by 0 bases and 6 bases, with 12 bases remaining between them. The germline V gene encodes CDR1 LNHDA and CDR2 SQIVND (reference sequence). CDR3 protein: CASSIDSGALEQYF. The CDR3 bases are TGTGCCAGTAGTATAGATTCGGGGGCACTCGAGCAGTACTTC.